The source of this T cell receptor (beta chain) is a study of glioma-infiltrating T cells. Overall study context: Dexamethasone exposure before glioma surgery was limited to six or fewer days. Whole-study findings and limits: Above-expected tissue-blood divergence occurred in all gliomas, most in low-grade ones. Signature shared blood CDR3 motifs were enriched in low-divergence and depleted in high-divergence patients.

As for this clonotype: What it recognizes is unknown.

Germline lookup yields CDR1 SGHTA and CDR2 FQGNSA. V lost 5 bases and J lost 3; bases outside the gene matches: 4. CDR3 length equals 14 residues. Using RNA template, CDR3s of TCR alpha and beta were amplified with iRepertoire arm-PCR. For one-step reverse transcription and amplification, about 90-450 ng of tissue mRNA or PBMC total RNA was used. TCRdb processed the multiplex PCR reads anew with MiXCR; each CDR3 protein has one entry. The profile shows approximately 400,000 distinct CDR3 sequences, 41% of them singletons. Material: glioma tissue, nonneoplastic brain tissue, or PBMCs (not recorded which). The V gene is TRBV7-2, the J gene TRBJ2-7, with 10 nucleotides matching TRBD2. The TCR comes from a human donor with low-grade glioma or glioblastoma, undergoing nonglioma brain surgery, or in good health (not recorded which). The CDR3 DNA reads TGTGCCAGCAGCCGTACTAGCGGGAACTACGAGCAGTACTTC. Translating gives CASSRTSGNYEQYF. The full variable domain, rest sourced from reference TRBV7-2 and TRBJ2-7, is GAGVSQSPSNKVTEKGKDVELRCDPISGHTALYWYRQSLGQGLEFLIYFQGNSAPDKSGLPSDRFSAERTGGSVSTLTIQRTQQEDSAVYLCASSRTSGNYEQYFGPGTRLTVT.